These 9 T cell receptor beta chains share one sample of origin, sequenced in a study of T cell changes during pregnancy in multiple sclerosis. TCRdb's copy holds only in-frame clones and misses some; the assay was immunoSEQ multiplex PCR. The profile shows under 20,000 clones, approximately 90% of them singletons. The input for sequencing was CD8+ T cells from peripheral blood mononuclear cells, taken in the second trimester of pregnancy. These receptors were obtained from a female donor in good health, enrolled as a control in a pregnancy study.

The CDR3 spells CASSFIAGELFF. The CDR3 nucleotides are TGTGCCAGCAGTTTTATCGCCGGGGAGCTGTTTTTT. V usage is TRBV28 and J usage is TRBJ2-2, with unresolved D. The CDR3 runs to 12 residues. Trimming left V 3 bases short and J 6 bases short, with 5 bases between. Germline V lookup: CDR1 MDHEN, CDR2 SYDVKM.

This chain connects TRBV29-1 to TRBJ2-1; possibly TRBD1 for D (6 bases). The V end was cut by 2 bases, the J end by 7 bases, with 21 bases between. The CDR3 runs to 16 residues. The germline V gene has CDR1 SQVTM and CDR2 ANQGSEA. The DNA for the CDR3 is TGCAGCGTTGAATTTTCGAGCCAGGGGATACGGAATGAGCAGTTCTTC. Translation: CSVEFSSQGIRNEQFF.

The rearrangement joins TRBV2 to TRBJ1-4; weak D call: TRBD1 (5 bases). The CDR3 is made up of 17 amino acids. Germline CDR1 and CDR2: SNHLY and FYNNEI. The V end lost 2 bases, the J end lost 5 bases, and 18 bases lay between the germline ends. The chain's CDR3 is CASSETWRGRQNEKLFF. The CDR3, as DNA: TGTGCCAGCAGTGAAACTTGGAGGGGACGCCAAAATGAAAAACTGTTTTTT.

The chain links TRBV5-1 to TRBJ2-5; 11 bases are shared with TRBD2. J lost 1 base, V lost 4 bases, and 12 bases had no gene match. Germline lookup yields CDR1 SGHRS and CDR2 YFSETQ. The CDR3 has 18 amino acids. The CDR3 reads CASSTGLAGQALQETQYF. The CDR3 nucleotides read TGCGCCAGCAGCACAGGACTAGCGGGCCAGGCCCTCCAAGAGACCCAGTACTTC.

This clone was recorded only once. The V call is TRBV27, the J call TRBJ2-1; TRBD2 might be the D (6 bases). This CDR3 region has 13 residues. CDR1 is MNHEY, CDR2 SMNVEV, per germline (reference sequence). With 3 bases removed from V and 5 bases from J, the gap between germline ends came to 8 bases. The CDR3 loop reads CASSLSGDNEQFF. In nucleotides, the CDR3 is TGTGCCAGCAGTTTGTCGGGGGACAATGAGCAGTTCTTC.

The rearrangement links TRBV6-1 to TRBJ2-7; the match to TRBD2 covers 7 bases. V was pared by 7 bases and J by 2 bases, with 8 bases of the junction left unmatched. CDR1 and CDR2 from the germline V gene are MNHNS and SASEGT. The length of the CDR3 is 14 residues. The CDR3 here is CASTVLAVPYEQYF. CDR3 sequence (DNA): TGTGCCAGCACCGTTCTAGCGGTACCCTACGAGCAGTACTTC.

The chain joins TRBV10-1 to TRBJ2-6; D not certain. Trimming left V 3 bases short and J 0 bases short, with 9 bases between. CDR3 length: 16 amino acids. Germline values: CDR1 WNHNN, CDR2 SYGVQD (reference sequence). The CDR3 bases are TGCGCCAGCAGTGAAGGCCAGGTCTCTGGGGCCAACGTCCTGACTTTC. Its protein product is CASSEGQVSGANVLTF.

The chain recombines TRBV29-1 with TRBJ1-3; D call uncertain. CDR3 length equals 13 residues. Germline CDR1 SQVTM, CDR2 ANQGSEA. V was clipped by 2 bases and J by 0 bases, with 5 bases between them. CDR3 sequence: CSVELNSGNTIYF. The CDR3 DNA follows: TGCAGCGTTGAACTTAACTCTGGAAACACCATATATTTT.

J is TRBJ2-3 and V is TRBV27; TRBD2 matches at 10 bases. V shed 7 bases and J 6 bases; nucleotides not matched to a gene: 4. CDR1 and CDR2 from the germline V gene are MNHEY and SMNVEV (reference sequence). CDR3 length: 13 amino acids. CDR3 loop: CASKRGGVDTQYF. The CDR3, as DNA: TGTGCCAGCAAGCGGGGGGGAGTGGATACGCAGTATTTT.